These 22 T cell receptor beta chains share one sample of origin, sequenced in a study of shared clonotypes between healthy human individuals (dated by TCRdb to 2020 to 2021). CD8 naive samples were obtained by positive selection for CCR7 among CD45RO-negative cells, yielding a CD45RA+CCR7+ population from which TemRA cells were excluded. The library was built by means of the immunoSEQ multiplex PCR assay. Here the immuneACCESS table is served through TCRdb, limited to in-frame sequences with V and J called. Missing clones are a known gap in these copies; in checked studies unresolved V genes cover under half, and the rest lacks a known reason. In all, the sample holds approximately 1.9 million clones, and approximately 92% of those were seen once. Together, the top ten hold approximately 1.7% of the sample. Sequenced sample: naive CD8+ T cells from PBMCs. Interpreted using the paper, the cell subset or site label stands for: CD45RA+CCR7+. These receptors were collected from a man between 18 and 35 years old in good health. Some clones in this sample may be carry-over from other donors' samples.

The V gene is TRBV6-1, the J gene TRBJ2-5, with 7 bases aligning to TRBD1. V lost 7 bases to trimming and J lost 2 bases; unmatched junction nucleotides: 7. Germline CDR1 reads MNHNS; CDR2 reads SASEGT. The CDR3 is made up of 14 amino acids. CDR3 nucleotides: TGTGCCAGCAACTCACGGACAGGACAAGAGACCCAGTACTTC. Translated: CASNSRTGQETQYF.

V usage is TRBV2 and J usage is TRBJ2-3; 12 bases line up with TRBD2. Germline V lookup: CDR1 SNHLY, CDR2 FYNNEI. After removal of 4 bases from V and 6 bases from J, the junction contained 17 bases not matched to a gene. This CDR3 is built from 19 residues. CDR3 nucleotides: TGTGCCAGCAGTGTAGACCCGGGACTAGCGGGCACGACTGGCGATACGCAGTATTTT. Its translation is CASSVDPGLAGTTGDTQYF.

CDR3 sequence: CASSRRLGAEEQYF. The CDR3 DNA sequence: TGTGCCAGCAGCCGTCGGTTGGGGGCGGAAGAGCAGTACTTC. J is TRBJ2-5 and V is TRBV28, with D perhaps TRBD1 (6 bases). This CDR3 has 14 residues. Germline V gene sequence: CDR1 MDHEN, CDR2 SYDVKM. V lost 6 bases to trimming and J lost 11 bases, with 22 bases between them.

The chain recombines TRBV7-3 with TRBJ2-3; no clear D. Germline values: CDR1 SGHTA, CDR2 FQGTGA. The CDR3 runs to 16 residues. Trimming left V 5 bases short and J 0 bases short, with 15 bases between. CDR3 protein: CASSPGLFTSTDTQYF. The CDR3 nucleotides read TGTGCCAGCAGCCCTGGGCTGTTTACTAGCACAGATACGCAGTATTTT. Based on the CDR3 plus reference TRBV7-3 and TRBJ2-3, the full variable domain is GAGVSQTPSNKVTEKGKYVELRCDPISGHTALYWYRQSLGQGPEFLIYFQGTGAADDSGLPNDRFFAVRPEGSVSTLKIQRTERGDSAVYLCASSPGLFTSTDTQYFGPGTRLTVL.

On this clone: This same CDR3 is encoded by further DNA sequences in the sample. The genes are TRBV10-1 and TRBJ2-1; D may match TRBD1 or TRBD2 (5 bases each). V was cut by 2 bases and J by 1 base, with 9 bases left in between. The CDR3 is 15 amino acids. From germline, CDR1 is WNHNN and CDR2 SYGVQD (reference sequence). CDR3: CASSEGTSSYNEQFF. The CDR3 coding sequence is TGCGCCAGCAGTGAGGGGACGAGTTCCTACAATGAGCAGTTCTTC.

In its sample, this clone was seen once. The CDR3 nucleotides are TGTGCCAGCAGTTTATTAAAGCGGACAGGGGGCGTATATGGCTACACCTTC. Amino acids: CASSLLKRTGGVYGYTF. The chain combines TRBV28 with TRBJ1-2; TRBD1 matches at 11 bases. J lost 5 bases, V lost 1 base, and 9 bases had no gene match. The CDR3 is 17 residues long. Germline CDR1 is MDHEN and CDR2 is SYDVKM.

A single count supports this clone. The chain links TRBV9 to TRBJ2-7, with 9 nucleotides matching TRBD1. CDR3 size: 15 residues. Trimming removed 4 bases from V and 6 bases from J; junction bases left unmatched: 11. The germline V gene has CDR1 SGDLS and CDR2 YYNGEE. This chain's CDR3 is CASSQAGTGSGEQYF. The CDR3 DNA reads TGTGCCAGCAGCCAAGCCGGGACAGGGAGTGGCGAGCAGTACTTC.

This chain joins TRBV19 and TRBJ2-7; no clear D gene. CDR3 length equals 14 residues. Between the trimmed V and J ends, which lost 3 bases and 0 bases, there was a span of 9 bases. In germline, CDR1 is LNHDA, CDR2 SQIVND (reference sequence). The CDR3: CASSINEASYEQYF. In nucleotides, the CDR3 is TGTGCCAGTAGTATCAATGAGGCCTCCTACGAGCAGTACTTC.

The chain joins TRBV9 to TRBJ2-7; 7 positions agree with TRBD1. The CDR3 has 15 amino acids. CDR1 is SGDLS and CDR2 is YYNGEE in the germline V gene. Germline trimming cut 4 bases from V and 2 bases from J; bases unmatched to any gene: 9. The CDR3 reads CASSRAGGPAYEQYF. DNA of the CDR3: TGTGCCAGCAGCAGAGCAGGGGGTCCCGCCTACGAGCAGTACTTC.

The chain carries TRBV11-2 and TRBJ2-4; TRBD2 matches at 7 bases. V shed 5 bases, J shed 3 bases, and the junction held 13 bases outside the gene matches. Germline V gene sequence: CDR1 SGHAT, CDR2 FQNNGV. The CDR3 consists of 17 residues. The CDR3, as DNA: TGTGCCAGCAGCGTAGGGTGGGCGGGAGAGGACAAAAACATTCAGTACTTC. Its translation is CASSVGWAGEDKNIQYF.

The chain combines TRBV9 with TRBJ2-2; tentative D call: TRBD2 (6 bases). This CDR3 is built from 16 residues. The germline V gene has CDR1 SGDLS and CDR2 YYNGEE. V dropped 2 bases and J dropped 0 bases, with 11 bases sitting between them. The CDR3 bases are TGTGCCAGCAGCGTTGAGGGACTGCCGAACACCGGGGAGCTGTTTTTT. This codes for CASSVEGLPNTGELFF. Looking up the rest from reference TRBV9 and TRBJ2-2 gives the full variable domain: DSGVTQTPKHLITATGQRVTLRCSPRSGDLSVYWYQQSLDQGLQFLIQYYNGEERAKGNILERFSAQQFPDLHSELNLSSLELGDSALYFCASSVEGLPNTGELFFGEGSRLTVL.

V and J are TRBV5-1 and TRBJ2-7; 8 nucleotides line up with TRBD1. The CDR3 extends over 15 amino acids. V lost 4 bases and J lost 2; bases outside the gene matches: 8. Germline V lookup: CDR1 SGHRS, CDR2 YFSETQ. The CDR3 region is CASSGRDRQTYEQYF. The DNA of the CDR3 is TGCGCCAGCAGCGGGCGGGACAGGCAGACCTACGAGCAGTACTTC.

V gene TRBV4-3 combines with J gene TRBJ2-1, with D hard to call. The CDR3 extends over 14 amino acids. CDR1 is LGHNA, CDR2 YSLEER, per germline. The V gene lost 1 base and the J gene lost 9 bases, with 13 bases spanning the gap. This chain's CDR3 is CASSQALVSVEQFF. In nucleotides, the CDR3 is TGCGCCAGCAGCCAAGCGCTCGTCAGCGTTGAGCAGTTCTTC.

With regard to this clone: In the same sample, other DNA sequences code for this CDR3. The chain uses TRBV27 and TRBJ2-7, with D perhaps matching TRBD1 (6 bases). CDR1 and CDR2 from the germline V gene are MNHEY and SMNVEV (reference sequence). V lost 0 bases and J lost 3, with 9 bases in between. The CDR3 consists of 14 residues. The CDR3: CASSLSGTLYEQYF. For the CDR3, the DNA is TGTGCCAGCAGTTTATCCGGGACACTCTACGAGCAGTACTTC.

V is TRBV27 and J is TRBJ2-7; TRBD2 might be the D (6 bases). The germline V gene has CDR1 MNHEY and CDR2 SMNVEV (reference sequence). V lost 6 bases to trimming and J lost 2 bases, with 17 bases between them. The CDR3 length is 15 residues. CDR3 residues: CASSQRGLATYEQYF. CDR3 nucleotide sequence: TGTGCCAGCAGCCAACGCGGGCTAGCGACCTACGAGCAGTACTTC.

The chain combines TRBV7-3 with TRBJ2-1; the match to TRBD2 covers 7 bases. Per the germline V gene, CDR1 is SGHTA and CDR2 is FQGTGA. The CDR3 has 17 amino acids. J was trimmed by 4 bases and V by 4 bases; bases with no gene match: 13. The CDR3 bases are TGTGCCAGCAGCTCCGGACTAGTGGGGGTCGGATACAATGAGCAGTTCTTC. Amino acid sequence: CASSSGLVGVGYNEQFF.

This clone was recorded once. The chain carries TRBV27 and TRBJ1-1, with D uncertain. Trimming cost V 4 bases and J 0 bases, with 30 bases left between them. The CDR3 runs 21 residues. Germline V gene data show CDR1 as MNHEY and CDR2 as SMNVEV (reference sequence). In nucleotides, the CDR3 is TGTGCCAGCAGTTCACTAAGACCGATCCCTTCGCCAAATAAAATGAACACTGAAGCTTTCTTT. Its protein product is CASSSLRPIPSPNKMNTEAFF.

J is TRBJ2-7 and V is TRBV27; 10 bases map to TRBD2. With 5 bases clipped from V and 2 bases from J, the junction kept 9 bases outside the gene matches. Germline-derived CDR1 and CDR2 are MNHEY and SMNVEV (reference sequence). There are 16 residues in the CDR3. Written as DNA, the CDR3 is TGTGCCAGCAGTCGACTCGGGACTAGCGCTACCTACGAGCAGTACTTC. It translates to CASSRLGTSATYEQYF.

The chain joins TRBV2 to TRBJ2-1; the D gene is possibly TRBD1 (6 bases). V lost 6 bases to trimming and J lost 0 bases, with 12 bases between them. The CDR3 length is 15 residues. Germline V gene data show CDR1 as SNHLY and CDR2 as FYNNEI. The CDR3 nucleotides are TGTGCCAGCAGGAATACAGGGAGCTCCTACAATGAGCAGTTCTTC. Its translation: CASRNTGSSYNEQFF.

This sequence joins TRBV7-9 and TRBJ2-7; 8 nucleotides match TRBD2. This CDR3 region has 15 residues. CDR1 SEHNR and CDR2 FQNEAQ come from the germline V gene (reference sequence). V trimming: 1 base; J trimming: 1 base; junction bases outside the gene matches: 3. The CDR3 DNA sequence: TGTGCCAGCAGCTTAGGGGCTAGCGGGTCCTACGAGCAGTACTTC. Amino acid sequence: CASSLGASGSYEQYF.

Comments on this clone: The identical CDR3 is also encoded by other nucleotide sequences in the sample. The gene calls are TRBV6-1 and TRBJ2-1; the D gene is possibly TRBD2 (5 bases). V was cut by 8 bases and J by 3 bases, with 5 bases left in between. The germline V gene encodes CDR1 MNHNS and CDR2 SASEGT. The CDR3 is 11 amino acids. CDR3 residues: CASRGYNEQFF. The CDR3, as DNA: TGTGCCAGCCGGGGCTACAATGAGCAGTTCTTC.

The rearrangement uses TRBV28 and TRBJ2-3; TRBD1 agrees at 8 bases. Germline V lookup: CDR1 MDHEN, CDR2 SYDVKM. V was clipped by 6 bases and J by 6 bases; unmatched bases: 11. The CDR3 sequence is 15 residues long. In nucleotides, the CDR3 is TGTGCCAGCAGAGATTACCCGGGACAGGTCGATACGCAGTATTTT. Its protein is CASRDYPGQVDTQYF.